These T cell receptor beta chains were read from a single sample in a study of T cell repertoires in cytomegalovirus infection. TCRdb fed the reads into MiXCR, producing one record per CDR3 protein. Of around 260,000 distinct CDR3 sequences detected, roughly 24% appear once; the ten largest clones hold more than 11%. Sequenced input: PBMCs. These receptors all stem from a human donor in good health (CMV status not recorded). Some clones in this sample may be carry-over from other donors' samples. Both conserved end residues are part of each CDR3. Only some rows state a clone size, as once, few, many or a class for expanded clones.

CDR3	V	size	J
CASSWLGDTQYF	TRBV12-3/TRBV12-4	.	TRBJ2-3
CASSVSGSGYNEQFF	TRBV9	many	TRBJ2-1
CSAGKATLAPETQYF	TRBV29-1	few	TRBJ2-5
CASSQEAQRETQYF	TRBV4-2	many	TRBJ2-5
CSARRGPNEQFF	TRBV20-1	.	TRBJ2-1
CATRSTGIYGYTF	TRBV19	few	TRBJ1-2
CASSTQLSGANVLTF	TRBV27	.	TRBJ2-6
CASSFSGNEKLFF	TRBV7-2	many	TRBJ1-4
CSARVPGGGDTQYF	TRBV20-1	.	TRBJ2-3
CASSLAGREKLFF	TRBV12-3/TRBV12-4	few	TRBJ1-4
CASSHQGGTTGLAESF	TRBV7-2	many	TRBJ2-3
CASSHTDYEQYF	TRBV7-9	.	TRBJ2-7
CASSQGDAPLHF	TRBV14	.	TRBJ1-6
CASSDGTGRIGSSPLHF	TRBV19	.	TRBJ1-6
CASPGRGVGELFF	TRBV28	few	TRBJ2-2
CASSSGQRETQYF	TRBV7-9	many	TRBJ2-5
CASGLVDGELFF	TRBV12-5	many	TRBJ2-2
CASSPGTADGETQYF	TRBV5-4	.	TRBJ2-5
CSQDRDNQETQYF	TRBV20-1	.	TRBJ2-5
CATRLFAYGYTF	TRBV2	.	TRBJ1-2
CSVKTNTGELFF	TRBV29-1	.	TRBJ2-2
CSVGEYEAFF	TRBV29-1	few	TRBJ1-1
CSATGHFNQPQHF	TRBV20-1	few	TRBJ1-5
CASSFGGGFQETQYF	TRBV7-2	.	TRBJ2-5
CASSHSDEQFF	TRBV7-9	many	TRBJ2-1
CASSSGLYSYNEQFF	TRBV7-2	many	TRBJ2-1
CSAITPGTDTQYF	TRBV20-1	few	TRBJ2-3
CASHHPTGGFGGEQFF	TRBV6-2/TRBV6-3	.	TRBJ2-1
CSAEPGQGADEQFF	TRBV20-1	.	TRBJ2-1
CASSSPGTGDQETQYF	TRBV28	.	TRBJ2-5
CASSLAGPGSQYF	TRBV7-2	many	TRBJ2-5
CASSFRQGRGETQYF	TRBV7-6	many	TRBJ2-5
CASSPPGGVSNEQFF	TRBV28	.	TRBJ2-1
CASSYNVGLAKNEQFF	TRBV6-2/TRBV6-3	.	TRBJ2-1
CASSFRQGWGNIQYF	TRBV28	few	TRBJ2-4
CASRQESNTGELFF	TRBV5-1	.	TRBJ2-2
CASLFYNEQFF	TRBV6-1	.	TRBJ2-1
CASSYSEGPGFF	TRBV6-2/TRBV6-3	.	TRBJ2-1
CASSYSSLWRGGNTEAFF	TRBV6-5	many	TRBJ1-1
CASSLGVGSLTQYF	TRBV7-2	many	TRBJ2-5
CASSRGRGETQYF	TRBV7-2	many	TRBJ2-5
CASSREGRTEAFF	TRBV5-1	once	TRBJ1-1
CASSYRGGQETQYF	TRBV7-2	many	TRBJ2-5
CSARGRGFEDTQYF	TRBV20-1	.	TRBJ2-3
CASSLVAGASPNTGELFF	TRBV5-1	few	TRBJ2-2
CASSYSPQGARGQPQHF	TRBV6-5	few	TRBJ1-5
CASSDRTGNTEAFF	TRBV12-3/TRBV12-4	many	TRBJ1-1
CASSSITTGELFF	TRBV11-2	few	TRBJ2-2